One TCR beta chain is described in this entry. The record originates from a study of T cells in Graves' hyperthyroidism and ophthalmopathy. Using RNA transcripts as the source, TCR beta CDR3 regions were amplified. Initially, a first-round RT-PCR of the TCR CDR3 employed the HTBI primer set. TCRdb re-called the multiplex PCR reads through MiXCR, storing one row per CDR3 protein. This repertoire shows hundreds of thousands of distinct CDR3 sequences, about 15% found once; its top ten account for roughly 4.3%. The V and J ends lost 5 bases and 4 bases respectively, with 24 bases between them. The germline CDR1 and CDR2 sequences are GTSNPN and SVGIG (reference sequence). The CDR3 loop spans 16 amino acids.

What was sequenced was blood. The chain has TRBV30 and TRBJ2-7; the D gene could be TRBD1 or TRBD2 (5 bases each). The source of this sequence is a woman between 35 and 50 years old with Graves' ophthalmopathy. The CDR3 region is CAWGIDGGVSPYEQYF. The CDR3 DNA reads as TGTGCCTGGGGGATAGATGGGGGAGTGTCCCCGTACGAGCAGTACTTC.